This T cell receptor (beta chain) derives from a study of regulatory T cells in long-lasting Graves disease. Overall study context: The study counted Graves' disease as persistent given over 5 years of antithyroid drugs and positive TSH receptor antibodies.

This clonotype appeared many times. Its antigen is not identified. Overall study findings and caveats: Favored usage of TRBV28, TRBJ1-2 and TRBJ2-5 was recorded in persistent disease. More public clonotypes were shared by persistent patients (around 3,000) than by new patients (about 1,000).

According to the study, TCR beta libraries were built with iRepertoire HTBI primers and CDR3-region Arm-PCR. TCRdb called the multiplex PCR reads again in MiXCR, with one record for every CDR3 protein. The table records hundreds of thousands of distinct CDR3 sequences, roughly 21% of them present only once. The V and J ends lost 2 bases and 8 bases respectively, with 12 bases between them. CDR1 and CDR2 from the germline V gene are MDHEN and SYDVKM. CDR3 size: 13 residues. Indicated time point: persistent/refractory GD, antithyroid drugs over 5 years with positive TRAb. PBMCs were the source of the RNA used for TCR sequencing.

Specimen: peripheral blood mononuclear cells (PBMCs), collected when the disease was refractory, from a patient treated with antithyroid drugs. The source is a female donor with Graves disease. The genes are TRBV28 and TRBJ1-2; D might be TRBD1 (5 bases). CDR3 sequence: CASSLQGARGYTF. As DNA, the CDR3 is TGTGCCAGCAGTTTACAGGGAGCGCGGGGCTACACCTTC.